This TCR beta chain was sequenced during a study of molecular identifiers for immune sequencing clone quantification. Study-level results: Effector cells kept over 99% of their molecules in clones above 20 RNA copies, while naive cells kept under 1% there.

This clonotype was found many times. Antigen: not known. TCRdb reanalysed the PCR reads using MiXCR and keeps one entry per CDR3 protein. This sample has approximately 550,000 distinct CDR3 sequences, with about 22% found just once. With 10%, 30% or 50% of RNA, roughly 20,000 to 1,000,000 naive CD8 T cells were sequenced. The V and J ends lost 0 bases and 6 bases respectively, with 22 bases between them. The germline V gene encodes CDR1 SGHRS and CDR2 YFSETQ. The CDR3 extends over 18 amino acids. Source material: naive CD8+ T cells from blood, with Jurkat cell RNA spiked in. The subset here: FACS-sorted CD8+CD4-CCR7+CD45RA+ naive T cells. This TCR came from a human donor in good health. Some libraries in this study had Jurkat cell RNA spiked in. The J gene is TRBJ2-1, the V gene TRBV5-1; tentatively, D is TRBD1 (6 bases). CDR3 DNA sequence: TGCGCCAGCAGCTTGGAAAAACAGGGAACGCTTACCTTCAATGAGCAGTTCTTC. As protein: CASSLEKQGTLTFNEQFF.